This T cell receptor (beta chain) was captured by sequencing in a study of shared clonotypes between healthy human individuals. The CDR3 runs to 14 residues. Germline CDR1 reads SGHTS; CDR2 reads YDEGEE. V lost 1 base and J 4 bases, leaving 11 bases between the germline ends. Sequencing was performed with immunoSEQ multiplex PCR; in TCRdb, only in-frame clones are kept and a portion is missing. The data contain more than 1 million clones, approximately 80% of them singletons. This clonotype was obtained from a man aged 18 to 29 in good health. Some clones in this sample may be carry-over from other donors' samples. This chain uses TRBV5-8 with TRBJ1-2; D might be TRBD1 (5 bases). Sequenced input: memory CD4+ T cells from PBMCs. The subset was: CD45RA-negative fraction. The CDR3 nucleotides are TGTGCCAGCAGCTTGAAAAGGGGCTCCTATGGCTACACCTTC. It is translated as CASSLKRGSYGYTF.